One sample yielded the 8 T cell receptor beta chains listed below, sequenced in a study of STAT5B mutations in CD4+ large granular lymphocyte leukemia. This table comes from immunoSEQ multiplex PCR, and its TCRdb copy is limited to in-frame clones, with some not included. Found here are about 30,000 clones, roughly 85% of them singletons; the top ten hold less than 3.5%. The source material was CD4+ T cells from blood buffy coats. These receptors were obtained from a human donor in good health.

The CDR3 loop reads CASSYAGADTQYF. Written as DNA, the CDR3 is TGTGCCAGCAGTTACGCTGGCGCAGATACGCAGTATTTT. The chain carries TRBV6-5 and TRBJ2-3; D call uncertain. Per the germline V gene, CDR1 is MNHEY and CDR2 is SVGAGI. The CDR3 is 13 residues long. V lost 2 bases and J lost 4, with 7 bases in between.

The chain recombines TRBV7-3 with TRBJ2-2, with 9 positions matching TRBD2. The germline V gene has CDR1 SGHTA and CDR2 FQGTGA. The J segment lost 0 bases and the V segment lost 5 bases, leaving 4 bases of the junction unmatched. The CDR3 is 16 amino acids. CDR3 in amino acids: CASSTTSGSNTGELFF. The CDR3 bases are TGTGCCAGCAGCACAACTAGCGGGTCGAACACCGGGGAGCTGTTTTTT.

The rearrangement links TRBV4-3 to TRBJ2-3; TRBD1 is a possible D gene (5 bases). From germline, CDR1 is LGHNA and CDR2 YSLEER. Trimming removed 2 bases at V and 5 bases at J, with 11 bases between. The length of the CDR3 is 14 residues. CDR3 bases: TGCGCCAGCAGCCAACAGGGATTGAAAGATACGCAGTATTTT. Amino acid sequence: CASSQQGLKDTQYF.

V usage is TRBV11-2 and J usage is TRBJ1-1, with no clear D. Trimming removed 0 bases from V and 3 bases from J, with 5 bases in between. Germline-derived CDR1 and CDR2 are SGHAT and FQNNGV. This CDR3 is 13 amino acids long. DNA for the CDR3: TGTGCCAGCAGCTTAGATTACTACACTGAAGCTTTCTTT. It encodes CASSLDYYTEAFF.

The rearrangement joins TRBV5-1 to TRBJ2-7; 7 bases line up with TRBD1. CDR3 length: 15 residues. Germline assignment: CDR1 SGHRS and CDR2 YFSETQ. Trimming took 4 bases from V and 0 from J; bases not matched to a gene: 7. The CDR3 region is CASSIDRVSSYEQYF. CDR3 in DNA: TGCGCCAGCAGCATCGACAGGGTTAGCTCCTACGAGCAGTACTTC.

CDR3 coding DNA: TGCGCCAGCAGCTTGGGACTAGCGGGAGGACCAGATACGCAGTATTTT. Translated: CASSLGLAGGPDTQYF. The chain is built from TRBV5-1 and TRBJ2-3, with 13 nucleotides matching TRBD2. V trimming: 0 bases; J trimming: 4 bases; junction bases outside the gene matches: 2. The CDR3 has 16 amino acids. The germline gives CDR1 SGHRS, CDR2 YFSETQ.

The chain couples TRBV5-4 to TRBJ2-1, with 10 bases matching TRBD2. The CDR3 has 15 residues. The V segment lost 1 base and the J segment 6 bases; nucleotides outside the gene matches: 4. Looked up from germline, CDR1 is SGHNT and CDR2 is YYREEE (reference sequence). The CDR3 region has the DNA TGTGCCAGCAGCTTGACCCTAGCGGGAGTCAATGAGCAGTTCTTC. This encodes CASSLTLAGVNEQFF.

CDR3 sequence (DNA): TGTGCCAGCAGTTTCGGCGATGAAAAACTGTTTTTT. Amino acid sequence: CASSFGDEKLFF. The rearrangement joins TRBV28 to TRBJ1-4; no clear D gene. Germline lookup yields CDR1 MDHEN and CDR2 SYDVKM. CDR3 length: 12 amino acids. V lost 3 bases to trimming and J lost 6 bases, with 5 bases between them.